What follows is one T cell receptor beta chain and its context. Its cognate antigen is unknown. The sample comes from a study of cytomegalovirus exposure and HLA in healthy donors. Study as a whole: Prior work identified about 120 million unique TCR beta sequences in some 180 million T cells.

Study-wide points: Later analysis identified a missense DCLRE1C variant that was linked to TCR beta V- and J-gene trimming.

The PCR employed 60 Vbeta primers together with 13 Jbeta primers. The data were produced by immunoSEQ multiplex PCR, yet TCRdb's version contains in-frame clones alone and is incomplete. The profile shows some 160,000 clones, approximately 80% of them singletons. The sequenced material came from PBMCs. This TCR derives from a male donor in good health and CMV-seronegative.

CDR3 amino acids: CASSTTGASNQPQHF. CDR3 nucleotide sequence: TGTGCCAGTAGTACGACAGGGGCTAGCAATCAGCCCCAGCATTTT. This chain links TRBV19 with TRBJ1-5, with 8 bases lining up with TRBD1. This CDR3 is built from 15 residues. J gave up 0 bases and V 4 bases, and 2 bases lay outside the gene matches. Per germline, CDR1 LNHDA and CDR2 SQIVND (reference sequence).